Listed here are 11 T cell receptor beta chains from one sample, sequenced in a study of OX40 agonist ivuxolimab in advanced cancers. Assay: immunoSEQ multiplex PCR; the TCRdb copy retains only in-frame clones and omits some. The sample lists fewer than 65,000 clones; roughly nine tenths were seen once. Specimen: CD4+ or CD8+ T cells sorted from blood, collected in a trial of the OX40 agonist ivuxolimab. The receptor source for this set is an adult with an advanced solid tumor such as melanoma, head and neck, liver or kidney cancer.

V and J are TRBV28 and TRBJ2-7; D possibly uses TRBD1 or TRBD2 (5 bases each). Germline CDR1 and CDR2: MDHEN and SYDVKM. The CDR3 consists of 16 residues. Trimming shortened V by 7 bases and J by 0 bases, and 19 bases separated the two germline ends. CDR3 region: CASNEGSPTYSYEQYF. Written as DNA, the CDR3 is TGTGCCAGCAATGAGGGGTCCCCGACTTACTCCTACGAGCAGTACTTC.

The CDR3 sequence is CASSEWDRSNYGYTF. As DNA, the CDR3 is TGCGCCAGCAGTGAGTGGGACAGATCTAACTATGGCTACACCTTC. The chain carries TRBV10-1 and TRBJ1-2; 7 bases are shared with TRBD1. Germline assignment: CDR1 WNHNN and CDR2 SYGVQD (reference sequence). The CDR3 totals 15 residues. Trimming cost V 1 base and J 0 bases; bases outside gene matches: 2.

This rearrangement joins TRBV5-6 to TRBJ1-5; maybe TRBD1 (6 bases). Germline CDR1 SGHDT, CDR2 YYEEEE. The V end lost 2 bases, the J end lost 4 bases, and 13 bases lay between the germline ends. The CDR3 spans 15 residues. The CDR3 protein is CASSLQDRPNQPQHF. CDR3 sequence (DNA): TGTGCCAGCAGCTTACAGGACAGACCTAATCAGCCCCAGCATTTT.

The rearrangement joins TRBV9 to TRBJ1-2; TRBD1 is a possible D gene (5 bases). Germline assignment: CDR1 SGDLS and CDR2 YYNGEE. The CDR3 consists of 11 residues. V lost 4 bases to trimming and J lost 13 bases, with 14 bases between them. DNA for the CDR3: TGTGCCAGCAGCACGGGGCTCCGTACCACCTTC. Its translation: CASSTGLRTTF. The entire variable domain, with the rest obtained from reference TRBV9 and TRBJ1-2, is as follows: DSGVTQTPKHLITATGQRVTLRCSPRSGDLSVYWYQQSLDQGLQFLIQYYNGEERAKGNILERFSAQQFPDLHSELNLSSLELGDSALYFCASSTGLRTTFGSGTRLTVV.

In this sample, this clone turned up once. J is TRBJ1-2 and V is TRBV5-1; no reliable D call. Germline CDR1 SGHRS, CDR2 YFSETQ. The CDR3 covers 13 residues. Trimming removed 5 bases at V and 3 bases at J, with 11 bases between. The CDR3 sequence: CASREREDYGYTF. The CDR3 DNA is TGCGCCAGCAGAGAAAGGGAAGACTATGGCTACACCTTC.

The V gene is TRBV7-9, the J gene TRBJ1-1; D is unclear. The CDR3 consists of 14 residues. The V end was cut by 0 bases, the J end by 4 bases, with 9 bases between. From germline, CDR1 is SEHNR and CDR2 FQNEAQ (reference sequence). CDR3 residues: CASSLAYSLTEAFF. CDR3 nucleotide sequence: TGTGCCAGCAGCTTAGCCTACAGCCTCACTGAAGCTTTCTTT.

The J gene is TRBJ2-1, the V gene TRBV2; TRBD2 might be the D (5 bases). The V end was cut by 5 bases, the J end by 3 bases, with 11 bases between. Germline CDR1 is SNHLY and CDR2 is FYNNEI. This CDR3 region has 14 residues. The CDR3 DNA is TGTGCCAGCAGTCCGGCGGGCCACTACAATGAGCAGTTCTTC. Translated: CASSPAGHYNEQFF.

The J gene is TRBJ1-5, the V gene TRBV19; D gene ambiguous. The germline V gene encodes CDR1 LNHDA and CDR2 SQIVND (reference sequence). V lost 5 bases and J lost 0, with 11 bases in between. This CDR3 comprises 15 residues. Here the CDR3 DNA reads TGTGCCAGTAGTGGCACGGAGTATAGCAATCAGCCCCAGCATTTT. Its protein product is CASSGTEYSNQPQHF.

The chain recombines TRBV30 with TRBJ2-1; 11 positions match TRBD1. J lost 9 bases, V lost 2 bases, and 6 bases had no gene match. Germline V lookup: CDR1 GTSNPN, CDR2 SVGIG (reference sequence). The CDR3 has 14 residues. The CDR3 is CAWSPGQGAGEQFF. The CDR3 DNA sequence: TGTGCCTGGAGTCCCGGACAGGGGGCCGGTGAGCAGTTCTTC. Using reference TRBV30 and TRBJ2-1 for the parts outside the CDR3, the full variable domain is SQTIHQWPATLVQPVGSPLSLECTVEGTSNPNLYWYRQAAGRGLQLLFYSVGIGQISSEVPQNLSASRPQDRQFILSSKKLLLSDSGFYLCAWSPGQGAGEQFFGPGTRLTVL.

CDR3 coding DNA: TGTGCCAGCAGCCGGGGACAGAACCAAGAGACCCAGTACTTC. It specifies CASSRGQNQETQYF. The chain has TRBV11-2 and TRBJ2-5, with TRBD1 matching over 7 bases. Trimming removed 5 bases from V and 0 bases from J; junction bases left unmatched: 3. From germline, CDR1 is SGHAT and CDR2 FQNNGV. CDR3 length: 14 residues.

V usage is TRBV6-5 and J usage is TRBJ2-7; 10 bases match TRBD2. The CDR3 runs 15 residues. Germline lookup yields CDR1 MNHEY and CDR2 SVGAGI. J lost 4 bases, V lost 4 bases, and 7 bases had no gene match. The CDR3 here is CASSSSTSGWYEQYF. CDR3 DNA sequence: TGTGCCAGCAGTTCCTCGACTAGCGGGTGGTACGAGCAGTACTTC.